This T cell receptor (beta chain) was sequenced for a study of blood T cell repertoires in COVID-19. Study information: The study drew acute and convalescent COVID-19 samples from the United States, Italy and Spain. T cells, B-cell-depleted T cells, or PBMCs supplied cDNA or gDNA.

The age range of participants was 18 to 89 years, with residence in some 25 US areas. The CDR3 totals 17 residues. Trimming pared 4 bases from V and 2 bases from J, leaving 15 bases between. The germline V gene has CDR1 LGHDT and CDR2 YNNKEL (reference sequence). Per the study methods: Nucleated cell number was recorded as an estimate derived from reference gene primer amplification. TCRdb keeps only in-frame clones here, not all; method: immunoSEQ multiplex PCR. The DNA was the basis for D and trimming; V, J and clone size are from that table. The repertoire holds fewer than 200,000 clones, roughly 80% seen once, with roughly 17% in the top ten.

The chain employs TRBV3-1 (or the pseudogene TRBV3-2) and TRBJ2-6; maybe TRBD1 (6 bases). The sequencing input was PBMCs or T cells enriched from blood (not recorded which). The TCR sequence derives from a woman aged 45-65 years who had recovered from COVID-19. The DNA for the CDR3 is TGTGCCAGCAGCCCGTATTACAGGGTGGCTGGGGCCAACGTCCTGACTTTC. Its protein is CASSPYYRVAGANVLTF.